The sequence of this T cell receptor (beta chain) was determined in a study of blood T cell repertoires in COVID-19. In the study overall: Material from acute and convalescent COVID-19 was sourced from the United States, Italy and Spain. The analysed material was cDNA or gDNA that came from T cells, B-cell-depleted T cells, or PBMCs.

J lost 5 bases, V lost 4 bases, and 6 bases had no gene match. Germline V gene sequence: CDR1 SEHNR, CDR2 FQNEAQ (reference sequence). The CDR3 length is 15 residues. Per the original methods: Reference gene primer amplification yielded estimated nucleated cell counts. TCRdb's copy holds only in-frame clones and misses some; the assay was immunoSEQ multiplex PCR. V, J and clone size were drawn from that table, and D and trimming were deduced from the DNA. The sample yields fewer than 200,000 clones, approximately 80% seen once. This clone was recorded once. This sequence joins TRBV7-9 and TRBJ2-7; 12 bases are shared with TRBD2. Sequencing was done on a sample of peripheral blood. The receptor comes from a human donor in a cohort sampled during active COVID-19. CDR3 region: CASSSGLAGINEQYF. In nucleotides, the CDR3 is TGTGCCAGCAGCTCCGGACTAGCGGGGATCAACGAGCAGTACTTC.